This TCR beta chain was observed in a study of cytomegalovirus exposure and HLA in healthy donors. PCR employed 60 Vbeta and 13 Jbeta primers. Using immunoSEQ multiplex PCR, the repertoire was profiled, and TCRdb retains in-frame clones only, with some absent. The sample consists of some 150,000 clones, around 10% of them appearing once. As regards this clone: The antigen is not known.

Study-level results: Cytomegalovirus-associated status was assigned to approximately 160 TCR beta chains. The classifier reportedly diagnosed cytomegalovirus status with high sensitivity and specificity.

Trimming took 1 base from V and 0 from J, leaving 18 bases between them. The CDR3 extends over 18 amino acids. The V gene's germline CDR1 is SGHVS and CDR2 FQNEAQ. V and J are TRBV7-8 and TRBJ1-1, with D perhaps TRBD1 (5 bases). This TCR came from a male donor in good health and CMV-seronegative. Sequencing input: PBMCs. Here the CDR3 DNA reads TGTGCCAGCAGCTTAGTCGCAGGGTCTAGGCGTATGAACACTGAAGCTTTCTTT. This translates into CASSLVAGSRRMNTEAFF.